These 27 T cell receptor beta chains came from one sample sequenced in a study of shared clonotypes between healthy human individuals. Libraries were prepared by immunoSEQ multiplex PCR; TCRdb keeps only in-frame clonotypes and omits some of them. Of fewer than 700,000 clones in the sample, around 81% were seen once. Sequencing input: PBMCs. These TCRs come from a woman aged 40 to 55 in good health. Some clones in this sample may be carry-over from other donors' samples.

As regards this clone: A much larger clone lies one base from this, so it may be a read error. Different DNA sequences within this sample yield the same CDR3. The V and J genes are TRBV10-2 and TRBJ1-4; D might be TRBD1 (6 bases). In germline, CDR1 is WSHSY, CDR2 SAAADI. This CDR3 is built from 13 residues. The CDR3 nucleotides are TGCGCCAGCAGTGAACAGGGATGGGAAAAACTGTTCTTT. Amino acids: CASSEQGWEKLFF.

The CDR3 here is CASRDRDRSYNEQFF. CDR3 coding DNA: TGCGCCAGCAGGGACAGGGATCGGTCCTACAATGAGCAGTTCTTC. The chain has TRBV10-2 and TRBJ2-1; 8 bases line up with TRBD1. Germline V CDR1 and CDR2: WSHSY, SAAADI. The J segment lost 1 base and the V segment lost 6 bases, leaving 5 bases of the junction unmatched. The CDR3 contains 15 residues.

This rearrangement joins TRBV5-1 to TRBJ2-7, with a weak D call TRBD1 (5 bases). Trimming took 0 bases from V and 3 from J, leaving 10 bases between them. The CDR3 spans 14 residues. Germline assignment: CDR1 SGHRS and CDR2 YFSETQ. CDR3 amino acids: CASSLVGRVYEQYF. The DNA of the CDR3 is TGCGCCAGCAGCTTGGTCGGCAGGGTCTACGAGCAGTACTTC.

V gene TRBV7-3 combines with J gene TRBJ2-5; D is perhaps TRBD2 (7 bases). V shed 4 bases and J shed 5 bases, with 11 bases lying between them. This CDR3 spans 13 amino acids. From germline, CDR1 is SGHTA and CDR2 FQGTGA. In DNA form, the CDR3 reads TGTGCCAGCAGCTCTTCGGGGGGCGAGACCCAGTACTTC. Translating gives CASSSSGGETQYF.

The rearrangement links TRBV6-5 to TRBJ1-2; TRBD1 matches 10 bases. Trimming took 5 bases from V and 7 from J; bases not matched to a gene: 10. CDR3 length equals 15 residues. CDR1 is MNHEY, CDR2 SVGAGI, per germline. CDR3 DNA sequence: TGTGCCAGCAGTCTTACGCCCGGGACAGGGGCTGGCTACACCTTC. Translation gives CASSLTPGTGAGYTF.

The genes are TRBV28 and TRBJ1-4; perhaps TRBD1 as D (6 bases). The V and J ends lost 2 bases and 8 bases respectively, with 12 bases between them. The CDR3 extends over 14 amino acids. Germline CDR1 MDHEN, CDR2 SYDVKM. CDR3 loop: CASSLRGRWEKLFF. CDR3 coding DNA: TGTGCCAGCAGTTTACGGGGGCGCTGGGAAAAACTGTTTTTT.

The genes are TRBV7-6 and TRBJ2-7, with 12 bases lining up with TRBD2. Unmatched junction bases numbered 11, after V lost 7 bases and J lost 7 bases. The CDR3 contains 15 residues. CDR1 is SGHVS and CDR2 is FNYEAQ in the germline V gene. The CDR3 DNA sequence: TGTGCCAGCACCAAGGGACTAGCGGGCCTCGCGGAGCAGTACTTC. This codes for CASTKGLAGLAEQYF.

The rearrangement uses TRBV2 and TRBJ2-7, with 7 bases fitting TRBD1. The germline V gene has CDR1 SNHLY and CDR2 FYNNEI. V dropped 6 bases and J dropped 3; count of bases not matched to a gene: 2. CDR3 length: 12 amino acids. The CDR3 sequence is CASRRDSYEQYF. CDR3 coding DNA: TGTGCCAGCAGAAGGGACAGCTACGAGCAGTACTTC.

The chain carries TRBV5-4 and TRBJ2-3; the match to TRBD1 covers 8 bases. This CDR3 is built from 15 residues. Germline V gives CDR1 SGHNT, CDR2 YYREEE (reference sequence). Trimming at V came to 3 bases and at J to 2 bases, leaving 5 bases not matched to a gene. The CDR3 reads CASSYDRGYTDTQYF. CDR3 bases: TGTGCCAGCAGCTACGACAGGGGATACACAGATACGCAGTATTTT.

This chain links TRBV27 with TRBJ2-7, with D hard to call. CDR1 is MNHEY and CDR2 is SMNVEV in the germline V gene (reference sequence). There are 17 residues in the CDR3. Trimming cost V 1 base and J 0 bases, with 16 bases left between them. The DNA of the CDR3 is TGTGCCAGCAGTTTATATCGTCCCAAGGAATACTCCTACGAGCAGTACTTC. The encoded protein is CASSLYRPKEYSYEQYF.

The chain combines TRBV28 with TRBJ2-5; 7 bases are a match to TRBD2. This CDR3 region has 15 residues. J lost 4 bases, V lost 6 bases, and 11 bases had no gene match. CDR1 MDHEN and CDR2 SYDVKM come from the germline V gene. The CDR3 DNA sequence: TGTGCCAGCAGCCCTCCGGTGGGGGGGGGAGAGACCCAGTACTTC. It translates to CASSPPVGGGETQYF.

This chain connects TRBV10-3 to TRBJ2-7; D not resolved. The CDR3 contains 15 residues. V shed 2 bases and J shed 4 bases, with 15 bases lying between them. CDR1 ENHRY and CDR2 SYGVKD come from the germline V gene. The CDR3 bases are TGTGCCATCAGTGAGAGGGCGGCAGGTTCGTACGAGCAGTACTTC. As protein: CAISERAAGSYEQYF.

The V gene is TRBV6-5, the J gene TRBJ1-2, with D uncertain. This CDR3 contains 15 residues. The germline gives CDR1 MNHEY, CDR2 SVGAGI. Trimming took 0 bases from V and 2 from J, leaving 10 bases between them. CDR3 loop: CASSYSTRQNYGYTF. The CDR3 bases are TGTGCCAGCAGTTACTCGACGCGGCAGAACTATGGCTACACCTTC.

The chain's CDR3 is CASSLGARGTQYF. CDR3 nucleotides: TGTGCCAGCAGTCTCGGAGCCCGCGGTACGCAGTATTTT. The gene calls are TRBV28 and TRBJ2-3; D is unclear. Germline values: CDR1 MDHEN, CDR2 SYDVKM. The CDR3 runs 13 residues. V lost 5 bases, J lost 8 bases, and 14 bases lay in between.

CDR3 coding DNA: TGTGCCAGTAGTCCCCGACAGGGGGTTCAGCCCCAGCATTTT. Amino acid sequence: CASSPRQGVQPQHF. This chain uses TRBV19 with TRBJ1-5, with TRBD1 identical over 9 bases. The CDR3 has 14 residues. Germline CDR1 LNHDA, CDR2 SQIVND (reference sequence). The junction had 5 bases not matched to a gene; V was cut back by 5 bases and J by 6 bases. Using reference TRBV19 and TRBJ1-5 for the parts outside the CDR3, the full variable domain is DGGITQSPKYLFRKEGQNVTLSCEQNLNHDAMYWYRQDPGQGLRLIYYSQIVNDFQKGDIAEGYSVSREKKESFPLTVTSAQKNPTAFYLCASSPRQGVQPQHFGDGTRLSIL.

This clone was detected once. The V call is TRBV7-9, the J call TRBJ1-1; 8 bases match TRBD1. The junction had 0 bases not matched to a gene; V was cut back by 5 bases and J by 4 bases. The CDR3 covers 12 residues. The germline gives CDR1 SEHNR, CDR2 FQNEAQ (reference sequence). The CDR3: CASSDRGTEAFF. The CDR3 nucleotides read TGTGCCAGCAGCGACAGGGGCACTGAAGCTTTCTTT. The full variable domain, its missing parts supplied by reference TRBV7-9 and TRBJ1-1, is DTGVSQNPRHKITKRGQNVTFRCDPISEHNRLYWYRQTLGQGPEFLTYFQNEAQLEKSRLLSDRFSAERPKGSFSTLEIQRTEQGDSAMYLCASSDRGTEAFFGQGTRLTVV.

The rearrangement links TRBV30 to TRBJ1-5; no firm D call. The CDR3 is 12 residues long. Per the germline V gene, CDR1 is GTSNPN and CDR2 is SVGIG (reference sequence). The V gene lost 3 bases and the J gene lost 3 bases, with 6 bases spanning the gap. CDR3 nucleotide sequence: TGTGCCTGGAGACAGCCCAATCAGCCCCAGCATTTT. It encodes CAWRQPNQPQHF.

The chain links TRBV19 to TRBJ1-5; the D gene is possibly TRBD1 (5 bases). Germline V CDR1 and CDR2: LNHDA, SQIVND (reference sequence). There are 16 residues in the CDR3. Trimming removed 6 bases at V and 0 bases at J, with 15 bases between. The CDR3 DNA follows: TGTGCCAGTAGGGGCCGACAGTTATATAGCAATCAGCCCCAGCATTTT. It yields the protein CASRGRQLYSNQPQHF. Variable domain in full (rest from reference TRBV19 and TRBJ1-5): DGGITQSPKYLFRKEGQNVTLSCEQNLNHDAMYWYRQDPGQGLRLIYYSQIVNDFQKGDIAEGYSVSREKKESFPLTVTSAQKNPTAFYLCASRGRQLYSNQPQHFGDGTRLSIL.

The rearrangement uses TRBV30 and TRBJ2-6, with D unresolved. Germline V gene sequence: CDR1 GTSNPN, CDR2 SVGIG (reference sequence). V lost 0 bases and J lost 0, with 6 bases in between. This CDR3 has 15 amino acids. CDR3 sequence (DNA): TGTGCCTGGAGTGTAGGATACTCTGGGGCCAACGTCCTGACTTTC. Translated: CAWSVGYSGANVLTF. The entire variable domain, with the rest obtained from reference TRBV30 and TRBJ2-6, is as follows: SQTIHQWPATLVQPVGSPLSLECTVEGTSNPNLYWYRQAAGRGLQLLFYSVGIGQISSEVPQNLSASRPQDRQFILSSKKLLLSDSGFYLCAWSVGYSGANVLTFGAGSRLTVL.

This clone was picked up a small number of times. The rearrangement uses TRBV27 and TRBJ2-1; TRBD2 aligns across 13 bases. This CDR3 is 17 amino acids long. CDR1 and CDR2 (germline): MNHEY, SMNVEV (reference sequence). The V gene end was trimmed by 4 bases and the J gene end by 3 bases; junction bases not matched to a gene: 6. CDR3 nucleotide sequence: TGTGCCAGCAGTTCCTCCGGACTAGCGGGGGTCTACAATGAGCAGTTCTTC. It codes for CASSSSGLAGVYNEQFF.

The chain uses TRBV2 and TRBJ1-3; no clear D gene. With 6 bases removed from V and 0 bases from J, the gap between germline ends came to 9 bases. The length of the CDR3 is 14 residues. CDR1 and CDR2 (germline): SNHLY, FYNNEI. The CDR3 DNA sequence: TGTGCCAGCAGCGGCAGGCGCTCTGGAAACACCATATATTTT. It translates to CASSGRRSGNTIYF.

The chain carries TRBV4-2 and TRBJ1-6; 7 bases match TRBD1. CDR1 and CDR2 from the germline V gene are LGHNA and YNFKEQ. Unmatched junction bases numbered 2, after V lost 0 bases and J lost 6 bases. The CDR3 totals 15 residues. This chain's CDR3 is CASSQDRGGNSPLHF. CDR3 in DNA: TGTGCCAGCAGCCAAGACAGGGGGGGTAATTCACCCCTCCACTTT.

The genes are TRBV5-1 and TRBJ2-7, with TRBD2 identical over 7 bases. Germline values: CDR1 SGHRS, CDR2 YFSETQ. The CDR3 has 15 residues. V was pared by 4 bases and J by 7 bases, with 14 bases of the junction left unmatched. The CDR3 spells CASSPGRPGEGEQYF. For the CDR3, the DNA is TGCGCCAGCAGCCCAGGACGACCGGGGGAGGGAGAGCAGTACTTC.

This clone was seen only a few times. The CDR3 region is CSVDGVGASGTEAFF. CDR3 in DNA: TGCAGCGTTGATGGGGTCGGGGCGTCCGGCACTGAAGCTTTCTTT. The chain employs TRBV29-1 and TRBJ1-1, with D maybe TRBD1 (5 bases). CDR1 and CDR2 (germline): SQVTM, ANQGSEA. This CDR3 is 15 amino acids long. The V end lost 3 bases, the J end lost 4 bases, and 18 bases lay between the germline ends.

This chain uses TRBV19 with TRBJ1-1; D unresolved. V lost 7 bases to trimming and J lost 3 bases, with 12 bases between them. CDR1 and CDR2 (germline): LNHDA, SQIVND (reference sequence). The CDR3 consists of 13 residues. The CDR3 nucleotides are TGTGCCAGTACCCCTCCCTGGGACACTGAAGCTTTCTTT. Residues: CASTPPWDTEAFF.

J is TRBJ1-3 and V is TRBV2, with D unresolved. The length of the CDR3 is 14 residues. The ends were cut back, 4 bases at V and 3 bases at J, with 10 bases in the middle. Germline values: CDR1 SNHLY, CDR2 FYNNEI. DNA of the CDR3: TGTGCCAGCAGTGGAGAGGTCATTGGAAACACCATATATTTT. The encoded protein is CASSGEVIGNTIYF.

V gene TRBV9 combines with J gene TRBJ2-1; D unresolved. CDR1 and CDR2 from the germline V gene are SGDLS and YYNGEE. V gave up 4 bases and J gave up 9 bases, with 11 bases separating them. This CDR3 is built from 12 residues. CDR3 sequence (DNA): TGTGCCAGCAGCACCTCAGGCCTTGAGCAGTTCTTC. Its protein product is CASSTSGLEQFF.